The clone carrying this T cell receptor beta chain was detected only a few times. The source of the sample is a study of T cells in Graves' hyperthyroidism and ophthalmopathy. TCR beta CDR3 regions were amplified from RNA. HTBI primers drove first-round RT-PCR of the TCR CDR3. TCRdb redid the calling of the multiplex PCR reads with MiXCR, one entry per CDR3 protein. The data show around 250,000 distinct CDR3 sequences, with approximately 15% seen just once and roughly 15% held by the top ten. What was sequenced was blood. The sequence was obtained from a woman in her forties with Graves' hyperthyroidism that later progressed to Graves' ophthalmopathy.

The CDR3 sequence: CASSASHGLDQTGNYGYTF. Written as DNA, the CDR3 is TGCGCCAGCAGCGCAAGCCACGGCCTTGACCAGACGGGTAACTATGGCTACACCTTC. The V call is TRBV4-1, the J call TRBJ1-2, with D unresolved. The CDR3 extends over 19 amino acids. The germline V and J ends were trimmed by 5 bases and 1 base, with 26 bases remaining between them. Per the germline V gene, CDR1 is MGHRA and CDR2 is YSYEKL.